The 24 T cell receptor beta chains below come from one sample, sequenced in a study of naive and memory T cell subsets. The SP2 primer and nested alpha and beta constant region primers amplified ligated cDNA in four rounds. TCRdb reprocessed the UMI-ligation and nested PCR reads via MiXCR and lists one record per CDR3 protein. The sample gives thousands of distinct CDR3 sequences, 4.1% of which show up once; roughly a fifth is in the top ten. Regarding treatment: skin biopsy from saline-injected control site (resident skin T cells). Input was about 1 to 1,100 ng of DNase-treated total RNA without cell sorting. The material was skin, obtained from a saline injection site in the skin. The receptors were sampled from an adult in good health.

This clonotype showed up many times. The chain couples TRBV4-1 to TRBJ2-4; 7 nucleotides agree with TRBD2. The CDR3 loop spans 15 amino acids. Trimming removed 2 bases from V and 4 bases from J; junction bases left unmatched: 5. Germline V CDR1 and CDR2: MGHRA, YSYEKL. CDR3 residues: CASSQSGVGKNIQYF. The CDR3 nucleotides are TGCGCCAGCAGCCAAAGCGGGGTTGGAAAAAACATTCAGTACTTC.

This clonotype was recorded at least ten times. The gene calls are TRBV6-1 and TRBJ2-2; TRBD2 aligns across 9 bases. The CDR3 extends over 15 amino acids. CDR1 and CDR2 (germline): MNHNS, SASEGT. The trim removed 1 base at V and 9 bases at J, leaving 6 bases unmatched. The CDR3 nucleotides read TGTGCCAGCAGTGAAGAAGCTAGCGGGGTCAGGGAGCTGTTTTTT. It yields the protein CASSEEASGVRELFF.

This clonotype appeared a few times. The rearrangement joins TRBV28 to TRBJ1-2; D not resolved. V was cut by 4 bases and J by 8 bases, with 14 bases left in between. The CDR3 has 13 amino acids. Germline values: CDR1 MDHEN, CDR2 SYDVKM. CDR3 nucleotide sequence: TGTGCCAGCAGTTCCGCGGGCCGCAGGGGCTACACCTTC. Translating gives CASSSAGRRGYTF.

Judged by abundance, this clonotype is medium-sized (0.01 to 0.1%). The chain is built from TRBV3-1 and TRBJ2-2, with TRBD1 matching over 7 bases. Germline CDR1 and CDR2: LGHDT and YNNKEL (reference sequence). CDR3 length: 14 amino acids. V shed 3 bases and J 8 bases; nucleotides not matched to a gene: 6. The DNA for the CDR3 is TGTGCCAGCAGCCATTCCCCGGGACAGGGGGAGCTGTTTTTT. Translating gives CASSHSPGQGELFF.

Ten or more counts support this clonotype. The chain carries TRBV9 and TRBJ1-1, with TRBD1 identical over 7 bases. The CDR3 loop spans 15 amino acids. J lost 1 base, V lost 1 base, and 4 bases had no gene match. Germline V gives CDR1 SGDLS, CDR2 YYNGEE. CDR3 bases: TGTGCCAGCAGCGTAACAGGGGACTCGAACACTGAAGCTTTCTTT. Residues: CASSVTGDSNTEAFF. The full variable domain, its missing parts supplied by reference TRBV9 and TRBJ1-1, is DSGVTQTPKHLITATGQRVTLRCSPRSGDLSVYWYQQSLDQGLQFLIQYYNGEERAKGNILERFSAQQFPDLHSELNLSSLELGDSALYFCASSVTGDSNTEAFFGQGTRLTVV.

This clonotype was recorded many times. The chain carries TRBV3-1 and TRBJ2-7; no clear D gene. Deletions cut 0 bases from V and 11 bases from J, with 17 bases between. The CDR3 covers 14 residues. Germline assignment: CDR1 LGHDT and CDR2 YNNKEL (reference sequence). The CDR3 loop reads CASSQERRHYPEYF. The CDR3 bases are TGTGCCAGCAGCCAAGAACGGCGACATTACCCAGAGTACTTC.

Relative to its sample, this clonotype is medium-sized. V and J are TRBV28 and TRBJ2-7, with D unclear. Trimming shortened V by 11 bases and J by 2 bases, and 16 bases separated the two germline ends. The CDR3 has 13 residues. In germline, CDR1 is MDHEN, CDR2 SYDVKM. The DNA of the CDR3 is TGTGCCCCTCGAGACACCAGCACCTACGAGCAGTACTTC. Amino acid sequence: CAPRDTSTYEQYF.

This clonotype is judged medium-sized. V usage is TRBV18 and J usage is TRBJ1-6; tentative D call: TRBD1 (5 bases). The CDR3 extends over 16 amino acids. V lost 3 bases and J 0 bases, leaving 9 bases between the germline ends. Germline CDR1 is KGHSH and CDR2 is LQKENI. CDR3 DNA sequence: TGTGCCAGCTCACCGACAGACCTCTCCTATAATTCACCCCTCCACTTT. This translates into CASSPTDLSYNSPLHF. The whole variable domain, filled in from reference TRBV18 and TRBJ1-6, reads NAGVMQNPRHLVRRRGQEARLRCSPMKGHSHVYWYRQLPEEGLKFMVYLQKENIIDESGMPKERFSAEFPKEGPSILRIQQVVRGDSAAYFCASSPTDLSYNSPLHFGNGTRLTVT.

Sample share makes this clonotype medium-sized (0.01 to 0.1%). V is TRBV27 and J is TRBJ2-7; 7 positions agree with TRBD1. V dropped 0 bases and J dropped 2; count of bases not matched to a gene: 4. The germline V gene encodes CDR1 MNHEY and CDR2 SMNVEV (reference sequence). The CDR3 sequence is 15 residues long. Written as DNA, the CDR3 is TGTGCCAGCAGTTTATCTAGGGGGCAGACCTACGAGCAGTACTTC. It is translated as CASSLSRGQTYEQYF.

By its share, this clonotype is medium-sized. The chain couples TRBV4-1 to TRBJ1-1, with D possibly matching TRBD1 (5 bases). Germline lookup yields CDR1 MGHRA and CDR2 YSYEKL. Trimming removed 4 bases from V and 3 bases from J, with 18 bases in between. This CDR3 region has 16 residues. This CDR3 reads CASSRPRGTDDTEAFF. The CDR3 DNA is TGCGCCAGCAGCCGGCCTCGGGGGACTGACGACACTGAAGCTTTCTTT.

By share, this clonotype ranks as medium-sized. The chain uses TRBV6-1 and TRBJ1-2; D may be TRBD1 (6 bases). V dropped 9 bases and J dropped 7 bases, with 18 bases sitting between them. The CDR3 length is 13 residues. Germline-derived CDR1 and CDR2 are MNHNS and SASEGT. For the CDR3, the DNA is TGTGCCAGTCCGGGACAAAATCTTCCTGGCTACACCTTC. Protein: CASPGQNLPGYTF.

This clonotype is medium-sized within its sample. The rearrangement joins TRBV27 to TRBJ1-3; D is perhaps TRBD1 (5 bases). V was shortened by 8 bases and J by 0 bases, with 14 bases between the two germline ends. The germline gives CDR1 MNHEY, CDR2 SMNVEV (reference sequence). This CDR3 contains 15 residues. The CDR3 region is CASPGDSSSGNTIYF. CDR3 nucleotides: TGTGCCAGCCCGGGGGACTCAAGCTCTGGAAACACCATATATTTT.

This clonotype is categorized as medium-sized. The genes are TRBV10-2 and TRBJ2-7, with D possibly being TRBD1 (6 bases). Looked up from germline, CDR1 is WSHSY and CDR2 is SAAADI. The CDR3 is 12 amino acids. V lost 8 bases and J lost 2, with 10 bases in between. The CDR3 DNA follows: TGCGCCAGCGGGGGCAAAGCCTACGAGCAGTACTTC. This codes for CASGGKAYEQYF.

Many counts were recorded for this clonotype. At one boundary the junction diverges from the germline segment, which might be a read error. The chain employs TRBV20-1 and TRBJ1-6; D call uncertain. The CDR3 totals 16 residues. In germline, CDR1 is DFQATT, CDR2 SNEGSKA (reference sequence). CDR3 DNA sequence: TGCAGTGCTAGACCTGACCGGGAGAGAGATAAGTCACCCCTCCACTTT. It translates to CSARPDRERDKSPLHF.

This clonotype is medium-sized within its sample. The CDR3 DNA follows: TGTGCCAGCAATTTATCAGGGCTCGGCTACACCTTC. Translated, it gives CASNLSGLGYTF. The J gene is TRBJ1-2, the V gene TRBV6-1; possibly TRBD1 for D (5 bases). The CDR3 runs to 12 residues. The V end was cut by 7 bases, the J end by 8 bases, with 14 bases between. Germline assignment: CDR1 MNHNS and CDR2 SASEGT.

This clonotype is labeled as large (0.1 to 1%). V is TRBV13 and J is TRBJ2-7; no clear D gene. The CDR3 has 16 amino acids. The germline V gene has CDR1 PRHDT and CDR2 FYEKMQ (reference sequence). Trimming shortened V by 5 bases and J by 2 bases, and 19 bases separated the two germline ends. The CDR3 region has the DNA TGTGCCAGCAGCCTACCTCTCCATCATGGGGCCTACGAGCAGTACTTC. Translating gives CASSLPLHHGAYEQYF.

In this sample, this clonotype is medium-sized. This sequence joins TRBV20-1 and TRBJ2-3; 7 bases align to TRBD2. Germline CDR1 reads DFQATT; CDR2 reads SNEGSKA (reference sequence). CDR3 length equals 16 residues. V shed 0 bases, J shed 2 bases, and the junction held 8 bases outside the gene matches. The CDR3 DNA follows: TGCAGTGCTAGAGATCCGAGAAGCGGGAACACAGATACGCAGTATTTT. Protein sequence: CSARDPRSGNTDTQYF.

This clonotype is labeled medium-sized (0.01 to 0.1%). The chain uses TRBV7-2 and TRBJ2-6; D not certain. Trimming shortened V by 6 bases and J by 0 bases, and 15 bases separated the two germline ends. The CDR3 is 17 amino acids. The germline gives CDR1 SGHTA, CDR2 FQGNSA. The CDR3 DNA reads TGTGCCAGCAGAAAAAAGAGGAGCCCCTCTGGGGCCAACGTCCTGACTTTC. Translating gives CASRKKRSPSGANVLTF.

In this sample, this clonotype turned up many times. The V and J genes are TRBV12-3 or TRBV12-4 and TRBJ1-4, with D possibly matching TRBD1 (6 bases). Trimming shortened V by 5 bases and J by 7 bases, and 14 bases separated the two germline ends. The CDR3 length is 14 residues. This CDR3 reads CASSRQAGAEKLFF. The DNA for the CDR3 is TGTGCCAGCAGTCGACAGGCGGGTGCTGAAAAACTGTTTTTT.

This clonotype is deemed medium-sized. V is TRBV9 and J is TRBJ2-1; D is possibly TRBD2 (5 bases). Germline-derived CDR1 and CDR2 are SGDLS and YYNGEE. V lost 1 base and J 5 bases, leaving 13 bases between the germline ends. This CDR3 has 15 residues. The CDR3 loop is CASSVPASPNNEQFF. The CDR3 coding sequence is TGTGCCAGCAGCGTACCGGCTAGCCCGAACAATGAGCAGTTCTTC.

This clonotype ranks as medium-sized. The rearrangement uses TRBV19 and TRBJ1-1; D perhaps matches TRBD1 (5 bases). The CDR3 is 14 residues long. Trimming removed 3 bases from V and 0 bases from J, with 8 bases in between. CDR1 is LNHDA and CDR2 is SQIVND in the germline V gene (reference sequence). CDR3 sequence: CASSIGHLNTEAFF. DNA of the CDR3: TGTGCCAGTAGTATTGGACACTTGAACACTGAAGCTTTCTTT.

A few counts support this clonotype. The chain recombines TRBV10-3 with TRBJ1-2; the D is unclear. CDR1 and CDR2 from the germline V gene are ENHRY and SYGVKD. There are 13 residues in the CDR3. Trimming removed 6 bases from V and 0 bases from J, with 8 bases in between. DNA of the CDR3: TGTGCCATCAGGAGCTTAGCTAACTATGGCTACACCTTC. Its translation is CAIRSLANYGYTF.

This clonotype counts as medium-sized. A much bigger clone sits one base away, suggesting this may be a read error. This chain uses TRBV10-3 with TRBJ1-2; D might be TRBD1 (5 bases). Germline V gene sequence: CDR1 ENHRY, CDR2 SYGVKD. This CDR3 contains 14 residues. The CDR3 coding sequence is TGTGCCATCCCCAATCCCGACGGGACGTATGGCGACACCTTC. Translated: CAIPNPDGTYGDTF.

This clonotype is large (0.1 to 1%) by share. The chain couples TRBV5-1 to TRBJ1-1, with D hard to call. Trimming shortened V by 4 bases and J by 5 bases, and 15 bases separated the two germline ends. The CDR3 spans 14 residues. The germline V gene encodes CDR1 SGHRS and CDR2 YFSETQ. CDR3 sequence: CASSPVDGRTEAFF. In DNA form, the CDR3 reads TGCGCCAGCAGCCCCGTGGACGGGAGGACTGAAGCTTTCTTT.